A selection of T cell receptor beta chains follows, all from one sample in a study of CD8+CD57+ T cells in acquired aplastic anemia. TCRdb used MiXCR to reprocess the reads, holding one entry per CDR3 protein. The sample has 200,000 or so distinct CDR3 sequences; 50% to 75% are singletons. The sequencing input was sorted CD4+, CD8+, or CD8+CD57+ T cells (not recorded which) from PBMCs. The receptors shown here come from a human donor with severe aplastic anemia or a healthy control (not recorded which). Each CDR3 is given with its conserved first and last residue. The order of the fields is J gene, D gene, clone size, V gene, CDR3 DNA, CDR3 protein. A D gene is named only where the DNA matches it firmly. Some rows have no size entry. The others give once, few or many, or a class for an expanded clone.

j_call: TRBJ2-6; d_call: NA; clone_size: NA; v_call: TRBV20-1; cdr3_nt: TGCAGTGCCCACCTCAGGGGTTTCACTGGGGCCAACGTCCTGACTTTC; cdr3_aa: CSAHLRGFTGANVLTF
j_call: TRBJ2-3; d_call: NA; clone_size: NA; v_call: TRBV6-5; cdr3_nt: TGTGCCAGCAATTCGGTCACAGATACGCAGTATTTT; cdr3_aa: CASNSVTDTQYF
j_call: TRBJ2-7; d_call: TRBD2; clone_size: NA; v_call: TRBV7-6; cdr3_nt: TGTGCCAGCAGCCAAAGCGGGAAACTGTCCTTC; cdr3_aa: CASSQSGKLSF
j_call: TRBJ2-1; d_call: NA; clone_size: NA; v_call: TRBV5-5; cdr3_nt: TGCGCCAGCAGCTTGGAAGTTTTAGCCGGTGAGCAGTTCTTC; cdr3_aa: CASSLEVLAGEQFF
j_call: TRBJ2-1; d_call: TRBD1; clone_size: once; v_call: TRBV28; cdr3_nt: TGTGCCAGCAGTTCCCTGACAGGGGACAATGAGCAGTTCTTC; cdr3_aa: CASSSLTGDNEQFF
j_call: TRBJ1-1; d_call: TRBD1; clone_size: NA; v_call: TRBV4-3; cdr3_nt: TGCGCCAGCAGCCAGGGGGACAGGGGGCTAACTGAAGCTTTCTTT; cdr3_aa: CASSQGDRGLTEAFF
j_call: TRBJ1-3; d_call: TRBD1; clone_size: many; v_call: TRBV10-3; cdr3_nt: TGTGCCATCACCTCTCGGACAGGGGGAACCGGAGACACCATATATTTT; cdr3_aa: CAITSRTGGTGDTIYF
j_call: TRBJ1-2; d_call: TRBD1; clone_size: NA; v_call: TRBV20-1; cdr3_nt: TGCAGTGCACCGACAGGGAGTTTCTATGGCTACACCTTC; cdr3_aa: CSAPTGSFYGYTF
j_call: TRBJ2-7; d_call: TRBD1; clone_size: NA; v_call: TRBV20-1; cdr3_nt: TGCAGTGCCAGCAGCGGATGGACAGGGGAGGACGAGCAGTACTTC; cdr3_aa: CSASSGWTGEDEQYF
j_call: TRBJ2-7; d_call: TRBD2; clone_size: NA; v_call: TRBV9; cdr3_nt: TGCGCCAGCAGCCAAGGTGGACTAGCGGAGTACTCCTCGGCTTACGAGCAGTACTTC; cdr3_aa: CASSQGGLAEYSSAYEQYF
j_call: TRBJ1-2; d_call: NA; clone_size: few; v_call: TRBV29-1; cdr3_nt: TGCAGCGTTGAGGATCTTCGGAGTAGCTATGGCTACACCTTC; cdr3_aa: CSVEDLRSSYGYTF
j_call: TRBJ1-1; d_call: TRBD1; clone_size: NA; v_call: TRBV7-9; cdr3_nt: TGCGCCAGCAGCCAAGGATCTCAGGGGGGCACTGAAGCTTTCTTT; cdr3_aa: CASSQGSQGGTEAFF
j_call: TRBJ1-2; d_call: NA; clone_size: NA; v_call: TRBV7-6; cdr3_nt: TGTGCCAGCAGCTTACTCCGGGATCCAGAGGGGGGGGCAGCTGGCTACACCTTC; cdr3_aa: CASSLLRDPEGGAAGYTF
j_call: TRBJ2-5; d_call: TRBD2; clone_size: NA; v_call: TRBV6-4; cdr3_nt: TGTGCCAGCAGTGTAGGACTAGCGGGAGGCCAAGAGACCCAGTACTTC; cdr3_aa: CASSVGLAGGQETQYF
j_call: TRBJ2-2; d_call: NA; clone_size: many; v_call: TRBV2; cdr3_nt: TGTGCCAGCAGTGTTGCGGTTGACTCCCCAACGAACACCGGGGAGCTGTTTTTT; cdr3_aa: CASSVAVDSPTNTGELFF
j_call: TRBJ2-7; d_call: TRBD2; clone_size: NA; v_call: TRBV20-1; cdr3_nt: TGCAGTGCTTCTCGTCGCGGGACTAGCGCTCGATTCTACGAGCAGTACTTC; cdr3_aa: CSASRRGTSARFYEQYF
j_call: TRBJ2-3; d_call: NA; clone_size: NA; v_call: TRBV7-9; cdr3_nt: TGCGCCAGCAGCTTCGGGCCGGCAGGTCTAACCGATACGCAGTATTTT; cdr3_aa: CASSFGPAGLTDTQYF
j_call: TRBJ1-4; d_call: NA; clone_size: NA; v_call: TRBV10-3; cdr3_nt: TGTGCCATCAGTGAGTCGATAGGGGCTAATGAAAAACTGTTTTTT; cdr3_aa: CAISESIGANEKLFF
j_call: TRBJ2-7; d_call: NA; clone_size: NA; v_call: TRBV29-1; cdr3_nt: TGCAGCGCGGGGAGAGGGCAGACCTACGAGCAGTACTTC; cdr3_aa: CSAGRGQTYEQYF
j_call: TRBJ2-2; d_call: TRBD1; clone_size: many; v_call: TRBV9; cdr3_nt: TGTGCCAGCAGCCTCCCAAGACAGGGATGGACGAACACCGGGGAGCTGTTTTTT; cdr3_aa: CASSLPRQGWTNTGELFF
j_call: TRBJ1-1; d_call: NA; clone_size: few; v_call: TRBV19; cdr3_nt: TGTGCCAGTAGTGCACGGGGCCTTCTTCTCGTGACCACTGAAGCTTTCTTT; cdr3_aa: CASSARGLLLVTTEAFF
j_call: TRBJ2-3; d_call: NA; clone_size: NA; v_call: TRBV20-1; cdr3_nt: TGCAGTGCCGCCCCCCGCCCTCGGATGGATACGCAGTATTTT; cdr3_aa: CSAAPRPRMDTQYF
j_call: TRBJ1-3; d_call: NA; clone_size: NA; v_call: TRBV20-1; cdr3_nt: TGCAGTGCTAGAGGCCTGACGGACTCTGGAAACACCATATATTTT; cdr3_aa: CSARGLTDSGNTIYF
j_call: TRBJ2-7; d_call: TRBD1; clone_size: once; v_call: TRBV29-1; cdr3_nt: TGCAGCGTGGGGGACAGGGGAATGAGCTCCGACGAGCAGTACTTC; cdr3_aa: CSVGDRGMSSDEQYF